Following are 18 T cell receptor beta chains from one sample sequenced in a study of blood T cell repertoires in COVID-19. Assay: immunoSEQ multiplex PCR; the TCRdb copy retains only in-frame clones and omits some. The profile shows roughly 410,000 clones, about 89% of them singletons. The material sequenced was peripheral blood. The receptors here all came from a man in his forties with acute or convalescent COVID-19.

The chain joins TRBV25-1 to TRBJ1-2; TRBD1 matches at 9 bases. This CDR3 spans 15 amino acids. V shed 1 base and J 8 bases; nucleotides not matched to a gene: 8. Germline assignment: CDR1 MGHDK and CDR2 SYGVNS. CDR3 sequence: CASSESSQGAVGYTF. The DNA of the CDR3 is TGTGCCAGCAGTGAATCATCACAGGGGGCGGTGGGCTACACCTTC.

The chain's CDR3 is CASSIGGELFF. The DNA of the CDR3 is TGTGCCAGCTCCATCGGGGGGGAGCTGTTTTTT. This chain uses TRBV27 with TRBJ2-2; no clear D gene. Germline V CDR1 and CDR2: MNHEY, SMNVEV (reference sequence). V lost 8 bases and J lost 8, with 9 bases in between. There are 11 residues in the CDR3.

This clone occurred once. The chain carries TRBV7-2 and TRBJ2-7; 14 bases line up with TRBD2. There are 16 residues in the CDR3. Germline V gene lookup returns CDR1 SGHTA and CDR2 FQGNSA. Trimming cost V 5 bases and J 3 bases; bases outside gene matches: 6. The CDR3 sequence: CASSPLGLAGGYEQYF. CDR3 coding DNA: TGTGCCAGCAGCCCGCTTGGACTAGCGGGAGGCTACGAGCAGTACTTC.

The rearrangement joins TRBV27 to TRBJ1-5, with D hard to call. The CDR3 consists of 17 residues. With 2 bases removed from V and 0 bases from J, the gap between germline ends came to 14 bases. The V gene's germline CDR1 is MNHEY and CDR2 SMNVEV (reference sequence). CDR3 in amino acids: CASSLPTQIYSNQPQHF. CDR3 sequence (DNA): TGTGCCAGCAGTTTACCCACACAGATTTATAGCAATCAGCCCCAGCATTTT.

The CDR3 sequence is CAISEGGMSTDTQYF. CDR3 DNA: TGTGCCATCAGTGAGGGCGGGATGAGCACAGATACGCAGTATTTT. The chain recombines TRBV10-3 with TRBJ2-3, with D perhaps TRBD2 (6 bases). The CDR3 runs to 15 residues. Per the germline V gene, CDR1 is ENHRY and CDR2 is SYGVKD. Trimming stripped 2 bases from V and 0 bases from J, with 9 bases between.

V is TRBV2 and J is TRBJ2-6; 9 nucleotides agree with TRBD1. Germline CDR1 SNHLY, CDR2 FYNNEI. The V and J ends lost 9 bases and 0 bases, in that order; junction bases with no gene match: 6. The CDR3 extends over 16 amino acids. The CDR3 region is CASPGQGTSGANVLTF. In DNA, the CDR3 is TGTGCCAGTCCGGGACAGGGAACCTCTGGGGCCAACGTCCTGACTTTC.

CDR3 in DNA: TGTGCCTCCCAGCCGGGACAGGGGTTCTCATATGGCTACACCTTC. Protein: CASQPGQGFSYGYTF. This chain joins TRBV30 and TRBJ1-2, with TRBD1 matching over 10 bases. Germline values: CDR1 GTSNPN, CDR2 SVGIG (reference sequence). CDR3 length: 15 residues. Trimming took 7 bases from V and 5 from J; bases not matched to a gene: 13.

This clone was recorded only once. The V call is TRBV2, the J call TRBJ2-3; TRBD1 matches 10 bases. This CDR3 has 15 amino acids. CDR1 and CDR2 (germline): SNHLY, FYNNEI. V shed 3 bases, J shed 5 bases, and the junction held 5 bases outside the gene matches. Written as DNA, the CDR3 is TGTGCCAGCAGTGAGGGACAGGGGTGGTTAGATACGCAGTATTTT. It translates to CASSEGQGWLDTQYF.

This chain uses TRBV6-5 with TRBJ2-2, with a possible D match to TRBD1 (5 bases). Trimming pared 7 bases from V and 8 bases from J, leaving 14 bases between. Germline CDR1 MNHEY, CDR2 SVGAGI. This CDR3 has 13 amino acids. CDR3 residues: CASTQGLRGELFF. The CDR3 DNA reads as TGTGCCAGCACGCAGGGTTTACGGGGGGAGCTGTTTTTT.

The CDR3 DNA reads TGTGCCAGCAGTGTAAACAGGGGGGGCACTGAAGCTTTCTTT. Encoded protein: CASSVNRGGTEAFF. The chain links TRBV2 to TRBJ1-1; the match to TRBD1 covers 8 bases. The V segment lost 4 bases and the J segment 4 bases; nucleotides outside the gene matches: 5. CDR1 is SNHLY, CDR2 FYNNEI, per germline. The CDR3 is 14 residues long.

In nucleotides, the CDR3 is TGTGCCAGCAGCCTAGGACTAGCGGGAGCCGAGCAGTACTTC. Its protein is CASSLGLAGAEQYF. The chain links TRBV3-1 (or the pseudogene TRBV3-2) to TRBJ2-7; 13 nucleotides align to TRBD2. V shed 4 bases and J 6 bases; nucleotides not matched to a gene: 3. In germline, CDR1 is LGHDT, CDR2 YNNKEL (reference sequence). The CDR3 runs 14 residues.

The chain is built from TRBV27 and TRBJ1-2, with D maybe TRBD1 (5 bases). Trimming pared 8 bases from V and 0 bases from J, leaving 13 bases between. The V gene's germline CDR1 is MNHEY and CDR2 SMNVEV (reference sequence). The CDR3 contains 14 residues. DNA for the CDR3: TGTGCCAGCTCTCGGACACCAGCTAACTATGGCTACACCTTC. It is translated as CASSRTPANYGYTF.

The genes are TRBV28 and TRBJ1-2; 9 bases map to TRBD1. With 6 bases clipped from V and 3 bases from J, the junction kept 8 bases outside the gene matches. Germline CDR1 MDHEN, CDR2 SYDVKM. The CDR3 sequence is 15 residues long. This CDR3 reads CASSRTGAGDYGYTF. CDR3 bases: TGTGCCAGCAGCCGGACAGGGGCTGGAGACTATGGCTACACCTTC.

The V and J genes are TRBV6-8 and TRBJ1-1, with unresolved D. The germline gives CDR1 MNHGY, CDR2 SAAAGT. V lost 0 bases, J lost 0 bases, and 8 bases lay in between. This CDR3 has 15 amino acids. CDR3 residues: CASSYSCGVNTEAFF. Here the CDR3 DNA reads TGTGCCAGCAGTTACTCGTGCGGGGTGAACACTGAAGCTTTCTTT.

Written as DNA, the CDR3 is TGTGCCAGCTCACCACCTCCCGGGACAGGGGGCACAGATACGCAGTATTTT. Encoded protein: CASSPPPGTGGTDTQYF. V is TRBV18 and J is TRBJ2-3, with 10 bases lining up with TRBD1. Germline loops: CDR1 KGHSH, CDR2 LQKENI. With V trimmed by 0 bases and J by 1 base, 4 bases remained unmatched. The CDR3 covers 17 residues.

The gene calls are TRBV6-5 and TRBJ2-5, with TRBD1 identical over 12 bases. This CDR3 is 15 amino acids long. CDR1 is MNHEY and CDR2 is SVGAGI in the germline V gene. Trimming took 4 bases from V and 5 from J; bases not matched to a gene: 5. For the CDR3, the DNA is TGTGCCAGCAGTTCCTCCGGGACAGGGGGCGAGACCCAGTACTTC. It encodes CASSSSGTGGETQYF.

The gene calls are TRBV3-1 (or the pseudogene TRBV3-2) and TRBJ1-1; 12 bases line up with TRBD1. Germline V gene data show CDR1 as LGHDT and CDR2 as YNNKEL (reference sequence). This CDR3 contains 16 residues. Losses at the gene ends were 4 bases for V and 10 bases for J; bases not matched to a gene: 13. The CDR3 DNA reads as TGTGCCAGCAGCCCCAGCGAGGGACAGGGGGCCCCTCTAGCTTTCTTT. It is translated as CASSPSEGQGAPLAFF.

CDR3 residues: CASSLYSRQGRTGELFF. The CDR3 DNA follows: TGTGCCAGCAGCCTCTACAGCCGACAGGGTCGCACCGGGGAGCTGTTTTTT. The V gene is TRBV4-2, the J gene TRBJ2-2; 7 nucleotides line up with TRBD1. This CDR3 comprises 17 residues. Germline V lookup: CDR1 LGHNA, CDR2 YNFKEQ. The V gene end was trimmed by 4 bases and the J gene end by 4 bases; junction bases not matched to a gene: 12.